The next 17 T cell receptor beta chains were all read from a single sample in a study of T cell clones after liver transplantation (dated by TCRdb to the late 2010s). Libraries were constructed by the immunoSEQ multiplex PCR assay. What TCRdb holds here is the immuneACCESS table cut down to in-frame rearrangements. Part of the clones is not present; checked against another copy, under half of the missing clones reflect an unresolved V gene, and the others are unexplained. The sample yields 80,000 or so clones; about 82% were counted once. Of the sample, around 0.45% is held by the ten largest clones. The starting material was CD4+ T cells from blood, obtained almost 47 months after liver transplant. The receptors come from a human patient who received a liver transplant. In transplant recipients, some T cells may be of donor rather than host origin.

The gene calls are TRBV19 and TRBJ1-5, with 10 bases identical to TRBD1. The trim removed 1 base at V and 6 bases at J, leaving 6 bases unmatched. Germline lookup yields CDR1 LNHDA and CDR2 SQIVND (reference sequence). The CDR3 has 16 amino acids. DNA for the CDR3: TGTGCCAGTAGTATAGCCCCCGACAGGGGGCTTCAGCCCCAGCATTTT. Translated: CASSIAPDRGLQPQHF.

The chain employs TRBV18 and TRBJ1-1; 8 bases agree with TRBD1. After removal of 6 bases from V and 1 base from J, the junction contained 4 bases not matched to a gene. Per germline, CDR1 KGHSH and CDR2 LQKENI. There are 14 residues in the CDR3. CDR3 sequence: CASSTGTGNTEAFF. The CDR3 DNA reads TGTGCCAGCTCTACCGGGACAGGGAACACTGAAGCTTTCTTT.

The rearrangement uses TRBV28 and TRBJ1-2; unclear D gene. V lost 5 bases and J 2 bases, leaving 12 bases between the germline ends. Germline CDR1 MDHEN, CDR2 SYDVKM. The CDR3 spans 14 residues. Here the CDR3 reads CASSTTRINYGYTF. The CDR3 coding sequence is TGTGCCAGCAGTACTACAAGGATCAACTATGGCTACACCTTC.

The J gene is TRBJ1-5, the V gene TRBV4-3, with a tentative D call TRBD1 (6 bases). Trimming took 0 bases from V and 6 from J, leaving 12 bases between them. The CDR3 length is 15 residues. Germline-derived CDR1 and CDR2 are LGHNA and YSLEER. In DNA form, the CDR3 reads TGCGCCAGCAGCCAAGAATGGGGGGCGGGTCAGCCCCAGCATTTT. It translates to CASSQEWGAGQPQHF.

The chain uses TRBV10-3 and TRBJ2-7; TRBD1 agrees at 8 bases. The CDR3 has 16 amino acids. Germline values: CDR1 ENHRY, CDR2 SYGVKD. J gave up 3 bases and V 6 bases, and 13 bases lay outside the gene matches. The CDR3 sequence: CAISATGNRGNYEQYF. The CDR3 region has the DNA TGTGCCATCAGCGCTACGGGAAACAGGGGGAACTACGAGCAGTACTTC.

The gene calls are TRBV4-1 and TRBJ1-3; no clear D. Per germline, CDR1 MGHRA and CDR2 YSYEKL. Trimming left V 4 bases short and J 0 bases short, with 10 bases between. CDR3 size: 15 residues. DNA of the CDR3: TGCGCCAGCAGCCTATTTTCGAGCTCTGGAAACACCATATATTTT. The encoded protein is CASSLFSSSGNTIYF.

A few counts support this clone. The gene calls are TRBV9 and TRBJ1-3, with a weak D call TRBD1 (5 bases). Germline CDR1 SGDLS, CDR2 YYNGEE. This CDR3 spans 15 amino acids. V lost 4 bases, J lost 2 bases, and 13 bases lay in between. CDR3 sequence: CASSLNQGPGNTIYF. The CDR3 DNA follows: TGTGCCAGCAGCCTCAACCAGGGTCCTGGAAACACCATATATTTT.

The rearrangement links TRBV7-9 to TRBJ2-7; D might be TRBD1 (8 bases). CDR1 and CDR2 from the germline V gene are SEHNR and FQNEAQ (reference sequence). The V end lost 5 bases, the J end lost 2 bases, and 16 bases lay between the germline ends. This CDR3 contains 15 residues. The CDR3, as DNA: TGTGCCAGCAGCGCGGGGGCAGGGGGCACCTACGAGCAGTACTTC. It yields the protein CASSAGAGGTYEQYF. Drawing the rest from reference TRBV7-9 and TRBJ2-7, the complete variable domain is DTGVSQNPRHKITKRGQNVTFRCDPISEHNRLYWYRQTLGQGPEFLTYFQNEAQLEKSRLLSDRFSAERPKGSFSTLEIQRTEQGDSAMYLCASSAGAGGTYEQYFGPGTRLTVT.

The CDR3 coding sequence is TGTGCCTGGACCCTAAGGGAATTTGGCTACACCTTC. It translates to CAWTLREFGYTF. This rearrangement joins TRBV30 to TRBJ1-2; D not certain. The CDR3 is 12 amino acids. The germline V gene has CDR1 GTSNPN and CDR2 SVGIG (reference sequence). With 4 bases removed from V and 7 bases from J, the gap between germline ends came to 13 bases.

With regard to this clone: This CDR3 is also generated by other DNA sequences in the sample. V is TRBV5-1 and J is TRBJ2-1; D is unresolved. Deletions cut 3 bases from V and 5 bases from J, with 12 bases between. From germline, CDR1 is SGHRS and CDR2 YFSETQ. CDR3 size: 14 residues. CDR3 amino acids: CASSSLPTDNEQFF. The CDR3 coding sequence is TGCGCCAGCAGCTCCCTCCCTACGGACAATGAGCAGTTCTTC.

Notes on this clone: One end of the junction fails to match germline, which may point to a read error. The rearrangement uses TRBV7-7 and TRBJ1-1; D might be TRBD1 (5 bases). Germline V lookup: CDR1 SSHAT, CDR2 FNYEAQ (reference sequence). The CDR3 is 13 amino acids. The CDR3, as DNA: TGTGCTAGCAGCTTAGACAGGAACACTGAAGCTTTCTTT. This gives the protein CASSLDRNTEAFF.

This clone was seen only a few times. The chain carries TRBV5-4 and TRBJ1-5; no clear D. The CDR3 runs 16 residues. V was trimmed by 0 bases and J by 0 bases, leaving 10 bases between them. Germline V gene lookup returns CDR1 SGHNT and CDR2 YYREEE (reference sequence). CDR3 in amino acids: CASSLGGPDSNQPQHF. As DNA, the CDR3 is TGTGCCAGCAGCTTGGGAGGCCCCGATAGCAATCAGCCCCAGCATTTT.

The V and J genes are TRBV18 and TRBJ1-2; D uncertain. There are 12 residues in the CDR3. The V and J ends lost 3 bases and 9 bases respectively, with 11 bases between them. Germline V gives CDR1 KGHSH, CDR2 LQKENI. In DNA, the CDR3 is TGTGCCAGCTCACCCGGCGGGATGAGCTACACCTTC. This translates into CASSPGGMSYTF.

This sequence joins TRBV14 and TRBJ2-1; 9 bases are shared with TRBD2. The length of the CDR3 is 15 residues. Germline-derived CDR1 and CDR2 are SGHDN and FVKESK. The junction had 10 bases not matched to a gene; V was cut back by 5 bases and J by 8 bases. CDR3 residues: CASSTIAGVLHEQFF. As DNA, the CDR3 is TGTGCCAGCAGCACAATAGCGGGAGTTCTTCATGAGCAGTTCTTC.

This rearrangement joins TRBV25-1 to TRBJ2-3; a weak D match, TRBD2 (5 bases). Germline V gene data show CDR1 as MGHDK and CDR2 as SYGVNS. Between the trimmed V and J ends, which lost 3 bases and 1 base, there was a span of 11 bases. The CDR3 contains 15 residues. CDR3 DNA: TGTGCCAGCAGTGATTTGGTGGGAGGCACAGATACGCAGTATTTT. Translated, it gives CASSDLVGGTDTQYF. Filled out from reference TRBV25-1 and TRBJ2-3, the complete variable domain reads EADIYQTPRYLVIGTGKKITLECSQTMGHDKMYWYQQDPGMELHLIHYSYGVNSTEKGDLSSESTVSRIRTEHFPLTLESARPSHTSQYLCASSDLVGGTDTQYFGPGTRLTVL.

This chain joins TRBV6-1 and TRBJ1-5; no clear D. Deletions cut 4 bases from V and 4 bases from J, with 17 bases between. Germline V gene sequence: CDR1 MNHNS, CDR2 SASEGT. The CDR3 spans 16 residues. The CDR3 nucleotides are TGTGCCAGCAGTGCCGGATCTTCGGGGAGGAATCAGCCCCAGCATTTT. It codes for CASSAGSSGRNQPQHF.

The gene calls are TRBV6-5 and TRBJ2-1, with 9 bases fitting TRBD2. V was clipped by 2 bases and J by 2 bases; unmatched bases: 4. The CDR3 extends over 16 amino acids. CDR1 and CDR2 from the germline V gene are MNHEY and SVGAGI. The CDR3: CASSYNPSGTYNEQFF. The CDR3 DNA reads TGTGCCAGCAGTTACAACCCTAGCGGGACCTACAATGAGCAGTTCTTC.